These 17 T cell receptor beta chains came from one sample sequenced in a study of T cell repertoires in cytomegalovirus infection. The antigens for these receptors are not known. MiXCR, run by TCRdb on the reads, gives a single entry per CDR3 protein. The sample contains approximately 500,000 distinct CDR3 sequences, 25% to 35% of which appear only once. Source: cultured PBMCs, taken from culture after CMV antigen stimulation. The receptors originated from a human donor in good health (CMV status not recorded). Some clones in this sample may be carry-over from other donors' samples.

The V call is TRBV6-6, the J call TRBJ1-5, with a tentative D call TRBD1 (6 bases). The CDR3 extends over 19 amino acids. Germline lookup yields CDR1 MNHNY and CDR2 SVGAGI (reference sequence). V was pared by 4 bases and J by 1 base, with 23 bases between. DNA for the CDR3: TGTGCCAGCAGTTCCTACCCTGAGCAGGGGATTTCGAGCAATCAGCCCCAGCATTTT. It translates to CASSSYPEQGISSNQPQHF.

The chain joins TRBV25-1 to TRBJ2-3; D call uncertain. This CDR3 contains 13 residues. Germline CDR1 reads MGHDK; CDR2 reads SYGVNS. The V gene lost 2 bases and the J gene lost 7 bases, with 10 bases spanning the gap. The CDR3 protein is CASSEPSVNTQYF. The CDR3 DNA reads as TGTGCCAGCAGTGAACCTTCAGTCAATACGCAGTATTTT.

This clonotype was recorded at least ten times. The V call is TRBV7-2, the J call TRBJ2-2; 8 bases match TRBD1. The CDR3 has 16 residues. CDR1 and CDR2 from the germline V gene are SGHTA and FQGNSA. V shed 4 bases and J 1 base; nucleotides not matched to a gene: 5. The CDR3 sequence is CASSSWTGQNTGELFF. The CDR3 bases are TGTGCCAGCAGCTCCTGGACAGGGCAGAACACCGGGGAGCTGTTTTTT.

This clonotype was seen only a few times. The chain combines TRBV5-4 with TRBJ1-2, with D possibly being TRBD1 (5 bases). The V end lost 3 bases, the J end lost 8 bases, and 11 bases lay between the germline ends. CDR1 is SGHNT and CDR2 is YYREEE in the germline V gene (reference sequence). This CDR3 is built from 12 residues. This chain's CDR3 is CASSSAGYGYTF. The DNA of the CDR3 is TGTGCCAGCAGCTCAGCAGGGTACGGCTACACCTTC.

The chain couples TRBV27 to TRBJ2-7, with TRBD2 matching 8 bases. Germline V gene data show CDR1 as MNHEY and CDR2 as SMNVEV (reference sequence). This CDR3 has 14 amino acids. The ends lost 6 bases at V and 3 bases at J; junction bases unmatched: 7. The CDR3 sequence: CASRIAGTIYEQYF. The CDR3 DNA is TGTGCCAGCAGGATAGCGGGGACAATCTACGAGCAGTACTTC.

V is TRBV3-1 and J is TRBJ1-5; maybe TRBD1 (6 bases). The CDR3 covers 13 residues. Looked up from germline, CDR1 is LGHDT and CDR2 is YNNKEL (reference sequence). With 3 bases removed from V and 6 bases from J, the gap between germline ends came to 9 bases. CDR3 in amino acids: CASSQQGTQPQHF. The CDR3 nucleotides are TGTGCCAGCAGCCAGCAGGGGACTCAGCCCCAGCATTTT.

This clonotype was seen a few times. This chain joins TRBV7-2 and TRBJ2-1; tentative D call: TRBD2 (6 bases). Trimming pared 5 bases from V and 5 bases from J, leaving 16 bases between. The CDR3 is made up of 15 amino acids. CDR1 SGHTA and CDR2 FQGNSA come from the germline V gene. The CDR3 nucleotides read TGTGCCAGCAGCCTATGGCCTAGCGACAACAATGAGCAGTTCTTC. It translates to CASSLWPSDNNEQFF.

The V gene is TRBV25-1, the J gene TRBJ1-2, with D uncertain. There are 14 residues in the CDR3. CDR1 MGHDK and CDR2 SYGVNS come from the germline V gene. V lost 1 base, J lost 8 bases, and 14 bases lay in between. CDR3 region: CASSESYLYSGYTF. CDR3 sequence (DNA): TGTGCCAGCAGTGAATCTTATCTATATTCAGGCTACACCTTC.

The table lists this clonotype with many counts. The rearrangement links TRBV7-2 to TRBJ1-2, with no clear D. Germline V gene sequence: CDR1 SGHTA, CDR2 FQGNSA. The CDR3 is 14 amino acids. V dropped 0 bases and J dropped 7 bases, with 12 bases sitting between them. CDR3 sequence reads: CASSLAQVETGYTF. The CDR3 DNA follows: TGTGCCAGCAGCTTAGCCCAGGTGGAAACTGGCTACACCTTC.

This clonotype has ten or more counts. The chain recombines TRBV7-2 with TRBJ1-5; 9 nucleotides match TRBD1. The V gene end was trimmed by 5 bases and the J gene end by 7 bases; junction bases not matched to a gene: 12. The CDR3 is 16 amino acids. Germline V lookup: CDR1 SGHTA, CDR2 FQGNSA. The CDR3 region has the DNA TGTGCCAGCAGCCCTGGGACAGGGAGGTCCCACCAGCCCCAGCATTTT. Protein: CASSPGTGRSHQPQHF. The complete variable domain, with remaining parts taken from reference TRBV7-2 and TRBJ1-5, reads GAGVSQSPSNKVTEKGKDVELRCDPISGHTALYWYRQSLGQGLEFLIYFQGNSAPDKSGLPSDRFSAERTGGSVSTLTIQRTQQEDSAVYLCASSPGTGRSHQPQHFGDGTRLSIL.

The chain uses TRBV7-2 and TRBJ2-7, with D possibly TRBD1 on 6 matching bases. Germline CDR1 and CDR2: SGHTA and FQGNSA. This CDR3 spans 16 amino acids. Trimming removed 1 base at V and 0 bases at J, with 13 bases between. The CDR3 region is CASSLEGTKSSYEQYF. CDR3 sequence (DNA): TGTGCCAGCAGCTTAGAAGGGACAAAGAGCTCCTACGAGCAGTACTTC.

A single count supports this clonotype. The genes are TRBV4-3 and TRBJ1-2; no reliable D call. Germline values: CDR1 LGHNA, CDR2 YSLEER. The CDR3 is 17 residues long. Deletions cut 3 bases from V and 2 bases from J, with 19 bases between. The chain's CDR3 is CASSHYIQSPGNYGYTF. The CDR3 DNA reads as TGCGCCAGCAGCCATTATATACAGTCTCCGGGGAACTATGGCTACACCTTC.

This clonotype has only a few counts. The rearrangement joins TRBV12-5 to TRBJ1-4, with 7 bases lining up with TRBD1. Germline V CDR1 and CDR2: LGHNT, FRNRAP. This CDR3 region has 16 residues. V lost 2 bases, J lost 2 bases, and 5 bases stayed unmatched. The CDR3 nucleotides read TGTGCTAGTGGTTTGACCCCACAGGGGACTAATGAAAAACTGTTTTTT. Protein product: CASGLTPQGTNEKLFF.

This clonotype was seen a few times. CDR3 bases: TGTGCCAGCAGGGACGCCTTGCCGGGACCAGATCAGTATTTT. It is translated as CASRDALPGPDQYF. The chain carries TRBV12-3 or TRBV12-4 and TRBJ2-3; D might be TRBD1 or TRBD2, each matching 5 bases. This CDR3 comprises 14 residues. Trimming took off 6 bases at V and 12 bases at J, with 22 bases between the two ends.

The chain couples TRBV18 to TRBJ2-7; tentative D call: TRBD2 (5 bases). This CDR3 is built from 13 residues. Per the germline V gene, CDR1 is KGHSH and CDR2 is LQKENI. V lost 6 bases, J lost 0 bases, and 9 bases lay in between. CDR3 sequence: CASSATSSYEQYV. CDR3 DNA: TGTGCCAGCTCGGCCACTAGCTCCTACGAGCAGTACGTC.

The table lists this clonotype with a count of one. V is TRBV10-3 and J is TRBJ2-2; 9 positions match TRBD1. The CDR3 covers 14 residues. V gave up 0 bases and J gave up 11 bases; unmatched junction bases: 4. CDR1 is ENHRY, CDR2 SYGVKD, per germline. The CDR3 spells CAISESTGQGELFF. DNA for the CDR3: TGTGCCATCAGTGAGTCGACGGGACAGGGAGAGCTGTTTTTT.

There are a few counts of this clonotype. J is TRBJ2-4 and V is TRBV28, with 11 bases fitting TRBD1. V lost 5 bases to trimming and J lost 5 bases; unmatched junction nucleotides: 5. This CDR3 spans 15 amino acids. The germline V gene has CDR1 MDHEN and CDR2 SYDVKM. CDR3 coding DNA: TGTGCCAGCAGTCTATCGGACAGGGGGCAAAACATTCAGTACTTC. Protein product: CASSLSDRGQNIQYF.